The entry below gives a single T cell receptor (beta chain) sequence along with its context. Its antigen specificity is not known. The sample holds no much larger clone one base away, and base qualities are not on file. The CDR3 regions of human TCRbeta chains were analyzed by immunosequencing. Turning to the authors' computational methods: TCRs in the repertoires were matched against a reference library of SARS-CoV-2-specific TCRs that had been generated with the MIRA antigen-specificity platform. Breadth meant the fraction of unique TCRs that were SARS-CoV-2-associated, whereas depth meant the fraction of total T cells that were SARS-CoV-2-associated. Using the MIRA data, each spike-specific TCR was assigned both to the spike region to which the TCR was reactive and to a CD4 or CD8 class. Log10-transformed breadth and depth values were compared by one-way ANOVA with Sidak's multiple comparisons tests. TCRdb retrieved this table from immuneACCESS and kept in-frame rearrangements only. Not all clones are present; in checked studies, unresolved V genes account for under half, and no reason is known for the remainder. Clonal size and the V and J genes are those of that table, whereas D and trimming came from the DNA. The sample table shows 180,000 or so clones, and 85% to 90% are seen once. The ten largest clones take up around 4.5% of the sample.

This specimen comes from a study of T cell responses to AZD1222 COVID-19 vaccine (dated by TCRdb to about 2021). Notes on the research overall: A total of about 230 trial participants underwent TCR sequencing, of whom about 200 received two doses of AZD1222 and approximately 25 received two doses of the MenACWY control vaccine. Trial participants were enrolled into age subgroups of 18-55, 56-69 and 70-plus years, which contained approximately 150, 30 and 60 TCR-sequenced participants, respectively. Here is what the overall study found, with its caveats: After two AZD1222 doses, both the breadth and the depth of spike-specific TCRs were significantly higher than at day 0 and than in MenACWY recipients. In the small 56-69-year group, the increase in depth fell short of significance, most likely because of low power. Conclusions about previously exposed vaccinees are limited because only five to seven AZD1222 recipients were SARS-CoV-2 seropositive at baseline. The whole spike protein was spanned by vaccine-associated CD4 TCRs, and dominant responses were seen in regions 160-218 and 743-854. Because no samples from the day 14 peak response were available, repertoires could be characterized only after the peak T cell response. Participants were mostly white British, with more females than males. The authors suggested clonal diversity may have been underestimated. Epitopes outside the regions mutated in the B.1.351 and B.1.1.7 variants were reportedly recognized by nearly half of the unique spike-specific TCRs.

Interpreted using the paper, the time point label stands for: about 28 days (+/-7) after the second vaccine dose. The treatment or condition label of this sample denotes: meningococcal conjugate vaccine given as trial control. Vaccinee samples came from UK trials COV001 and COV002, including a single-blind randomized controlled phase 2/3 trial of AZD1222 (ChAdOx1 nCoV-19) in healthy adults. For TCRbeta chain sequencing, PBMC samples from trial participants were taken at day 0 and at day 28 after the second dose. CDR1 MNHEY and CDR2 SVGEGT were looked up in the germline V gene. Between the V and J ends, shortened by 2 bases and 3 bases respectively, the junction contains 16 bases. The CDR3 contains 16 residues, cysteine and phenylalanine counted. Just the 48-base CDR3 DNA is kept, in frame starting at base 1.

The TCR comes from an adult who received the MenACWY meningococcal vaccine as a control. The input for sequencing was peripheral blood, taken 28 days after the second dose of the MenACWY control vaccine. This receptor chain uses TRBV6-2 or TRBV6-3 and TRBJ2-5; TRBD1 might be the D gene, on 7 matching bases. The DNA sequence follows: TGTGCCAGCAGTTACATGGAGGGGGCGCCGGAAGAGACCCAGTACTTC. Its translation is CASSYMEGAPEETQYF.